The 15 T cell receptor beta chains below all came from one sample that was sequenced in a study of response to subunit inactivated influenza vaccine. TCRdb recomputed calls from the RT-PCR reads with MiXCR, one row per CDR3 protein. Of roughly 650,000 distinct CDR3 sequences detected, around 14% appear once; the ten largest clones hold roughly 10%. The sequences come from PBMCs from blood, collected about 13 days after vaccination. Source of these receptors: a man aged 50 to 59 who received an inactivated influenza vaccine.

The chain uses TRBV19 and TRBJ1-1; TRBD1 matches 8 bases. Germline V gene lookup returns CDR1 LNHDA and CDR2 SQIVND (reference sequence). J was trimmed by 0 bases and V by 6 bases; bases with no gene match: 6. This CDR3 has 15 amino acids. The CDR3 is CASSYGQGMNTEAFF. The CDR3 nucleotides read TGTGCCAGTAGCTATGGACAGGGAATGAACACTGAAGCTTTCTTT.

J is TRBJ2-5 and V is TRBV7-6, with D possibly being TRBD1 (6 bases). Trimming pared 1 base from V and 1 base from J, leaving 19 bases between. The germline V gene has CDR1 SGHVS and CDR2 FNYEAQ. This CDR3 region has 18 residues. CDR3 residues: CASSLVGVEQGFQETQYF. The CDR3 DNA follows: TGTGCCAGCAGCTTAGTGGGGGTTGAACAGGGATTCCAAGAGACCCAGTACTTC.

This chain connects TRBV10-3 to TRBJ2-6, with D perhaps TRBD1 (5 bases). The V gene lost 0 bases and the J gene lost 0 bases, with 15 bases spanning the gap. Per the germline V gene, CDR1 is ENHRY and CDR2 is SYGVKD. The CDR3 loop spans 19 amino acids. This chain's CDR3 is CAISESSYDSSSGANVLTF. CDR3 coding DNA: TGTGCCATCAGTGAGTCGAGTTACGACAGTAGCTCTGGGGCCAACGTCCTGACTTTC.

The V call is TRBV5-6, the J call TRBJ2-1, with 7 bases fitting TRBD2. The CDR3 has 18 amino acids. Germline V gene data show CDR1 as SGHDT and CDR2 as YYEEEE. Trimming removed 4 bases from V and 3 bases from J; junction bases left unmatched: 16. The CDR3 reads CASSLRGGSLQFYNEQFF. DNA for the CDR3: TGTGCCAGCAGCCTGCGTGGCGGGAGCCTTCAATTCTACAATGAGCAGTTCTTC.

This clonotype was detected a few times. J is TRBJ2-7 and V is TRBV10-3, with 10 bases matching TRBD2. V was pared by 6 bases and J by 5 bases, with 7 bases of the junction left unmatched. From germline, CDR1 is ENHRY and CDR2 SYGVKD. The CDR3 totals 14 residues. CDR3 coding DNA: TGTGCCATCAGATCTAGCGGGAGATTCGACGAGCAGTACTTC. Protein sequence: CAIRSSGRFDEQYF.

Here the CDR3 DNA reads TGTGCCAGCAGCGTAGGTCACCTACACGAGCAGTACTTC. This gives the protein CASSVGHLHEQYF. The V and J genes are TRBV9 and TRBJ2-7; D is uncertain. The CDR3 sequence is 13 residues long. Germline values: CDR1 SGDLS, CDR2 YYNGEE. V lost 0 bases, J lost 5 bases, and 9 bases lay in between.

The table lists this clonotype with a few counts. This sequence joins TRBV12-5 and TRBJ2-5; TRBD1 might be the D (6 bases). Germline CDR1 LGHNT, CDR2 FRNRAP. This CDR3 is built from 13 residues. V lost 6 bases, J lost 3 bases, and 11 bases lay in between. The CDR3: CASGMTGKETQYF. For the CDR3, the DNA is TGTGCTAGTGGCATGACAGGAAAAGAGACCCAGTACTTC.

V is TRBV6-1 and J is TRBJ2-3; 7 bases align to TRBD1. Trimming took 2 bases from V and 4 from J; bases not matched to a gene: 9. CDR1 MNHNS and CDR2 SASEGT come from the germline V gene. The CDR3 runs 16 residues. CDR3 DNA sequence: TGTGCCAGCAGTGAAAAGACAGGGTTTATGGCAGATACGCAGTATTTT. This translates into CASSEKTGFMADTQYF.

This clonotype was found many times. CDR3 amino acids: CASRADRYNQPQHF. DNA of the CDR3: TGTGCCAGCAGGGCGGACAGGTATAATCAGCCCCAGCATTTT. The chain links TRBV28 to TRBJ1-5, with 7 bases fitting TRBD1. Germline V gene data show CDR1 as MDHEN and CDR2 as SYDVKM. The CDR3 totals 14 residues. V gave up 6 bases and J gave up 4 bases; unmatched junction bases: 6.

This clonotype was observed a handful of times. J is TRBJ2-1 and V is TRBV6-5; D not resolved. V was pared by 4 bases and J by 0 bases, with 10 bases between. The V gene's germline CDR1 is MNHEY and CDR2 SVGAGI. The CDR3 totals 15 residues. The CDR3 DNA reads as TGTGCCAGCAGTTTGGCATGGGGCTCCTACAATGAGCAGTTCTTC. It yields the protein CASSLAWGSYNEQFF.

The rearrangement joins TRBV4-2 to TRBJ1-3; D gene ambiguous. Germline assignment: CDR1 LGHNA and CDR2 YNFKEQ. With 0 bases removed from V and 0 bases from J, the gap between germline ends came to 9 bases. This CDR3 contains 16 residues. The CDR3 here is CASSQDGTSSGNTIYF. In DNA, the CDR3 is TGTGCCAGCAGCCAAGATGGCACATCCTCTGGAAACACCATATATTTT.

This chain links TRBV3-1 with TRBJ2-3, with D unresolved. Trimming cost V 1 base and J 3 bases, with 5 bases left between them. The CDR3 runs to 13 residues. The germline gives CDR1 LGHDT, CDR2 YNNKEL (reference sequence). The CDR3 loop is CASSQVTTDTQYF. The CDR3 DNA sequence: TGTGCCAGCAGCCAAGTTACGACAGATACGCAGTATTTT.

The CDR3 region has the DNA TGTGCCTGGAGTGTCGGGAGGGCCTCAGAGCAGTACTTC. Amino acids: CAWSVGRASEQYF. The V and J genes are TRBV30 and TRBJ2-7; 8 bases align to TRBD2. J lost 7 bases, V lost 0 bases, and 5 bases had no gene match. Germline V gene data show CDR1 as GTSNPN and CDR2 as SVGIG (reference sequence). The CDR3 runs to 13 residues.

This clonotype was observed a handful of times. The CDR3 protein is CASSQIQGANTEAFF. In DNA, the CDR3 is TGTGCCAGCAGCCAAATACAGGGGGCGAACACTGAAGCTTTCTTT. The V and J genes are TRBV3-1 and TRBJ1-1; TRBD1 agrees at 9 bases. Germline lookup yields CDR1 LGHDT and CDR2 YNNKEL (reference sequence). The CDR3 runs to 15 residues. V lost 2 bases and J lost 1; bases outside the gene matches: 2. The entire variable domain, with the rest obtained from reference TRBV3-1 and TRBJ1-1, is as follows: DTAVSQTPKYLVTQMGNDKSIKCEQNLGHDTMYWYKQDSKKFLKIMFSYNNKELIINETVPNRFSPKSPDKAHLNLHINSLELGDSAVYFCASSQIQGANTEAFFGQGTRLTVV.

This clonotype was picked up one time. The chain has TRBV18 and TRBJ2-1; possibly TRBD1 for D (5 bases). CDR3 length: 16 residues. With 0 bases removed from V and 2 bases from J, the gap between germline ends came to 11 bases. Germline V gene lookup returns CDR1 KGHSH and CDR2 LQKENI. The chain's CDR3 is CASSPPRQGTYNEQFF. In DNA, the CDR3 is TGTGCCAGCTCACCACCGAGGCAGGGAACCTACAATGAGCAGTTCTTC.